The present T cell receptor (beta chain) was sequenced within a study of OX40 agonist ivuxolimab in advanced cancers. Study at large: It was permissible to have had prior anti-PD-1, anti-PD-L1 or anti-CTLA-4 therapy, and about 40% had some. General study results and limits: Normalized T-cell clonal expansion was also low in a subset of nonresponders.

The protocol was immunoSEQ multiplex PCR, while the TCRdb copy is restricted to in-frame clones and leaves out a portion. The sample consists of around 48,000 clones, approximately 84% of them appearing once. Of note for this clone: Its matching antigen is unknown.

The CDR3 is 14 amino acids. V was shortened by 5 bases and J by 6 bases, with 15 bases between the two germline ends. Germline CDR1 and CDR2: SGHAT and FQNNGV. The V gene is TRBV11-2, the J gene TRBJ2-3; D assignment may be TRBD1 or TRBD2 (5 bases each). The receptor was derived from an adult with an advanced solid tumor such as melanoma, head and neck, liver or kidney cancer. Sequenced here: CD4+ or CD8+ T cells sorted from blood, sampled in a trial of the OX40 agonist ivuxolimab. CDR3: CASSRGPLFDTQYF. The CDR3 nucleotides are TGTGCCAGCAGCAGGGGACCGCTCTTTGATACGCAGTATTTT.